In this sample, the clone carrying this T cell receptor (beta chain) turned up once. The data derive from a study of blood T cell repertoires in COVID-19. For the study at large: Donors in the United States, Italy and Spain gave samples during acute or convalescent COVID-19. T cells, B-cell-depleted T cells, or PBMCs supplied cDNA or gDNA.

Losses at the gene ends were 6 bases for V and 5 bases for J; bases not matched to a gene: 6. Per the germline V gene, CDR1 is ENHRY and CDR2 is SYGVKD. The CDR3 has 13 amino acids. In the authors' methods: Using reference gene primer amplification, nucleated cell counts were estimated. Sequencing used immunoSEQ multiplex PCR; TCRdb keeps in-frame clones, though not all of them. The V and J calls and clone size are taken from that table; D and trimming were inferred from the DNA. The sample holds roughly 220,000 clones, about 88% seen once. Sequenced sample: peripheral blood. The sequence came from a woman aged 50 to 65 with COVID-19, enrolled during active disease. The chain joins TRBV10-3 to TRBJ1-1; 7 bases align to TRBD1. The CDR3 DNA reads TGTGCCATCAGCCCCAGGGGGGAGACTGAAGCTTTCTTT. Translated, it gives CAISPRGETEAFF.